Below are 2 T cell receptor beta chains sequenced from a single sample in a study of cytomegalovirus exposure and HLA in healthy donors. In the PCR, 60 Vbeta and 13 Jbeta primers were used. The assay was immunoSEQ multiplex PCR, and TCRdb's table has in-frame clones only and misses some. The table has about 170,000 clones, under 85% seen once; the top ten hold 2.5% to 3.5%. The sequenced material came from PBMCs. All receptors come from a female donor in good health and CMV-seronegative.

The CDR3: CASSQETGTSEGGANVLTF. DNA for the CDR3: TGTGCCAGCAGCCAAGAGACCGGGACTAGCGAGGGTGGGGCCAACGTCCTGACTTTC. V and J are TRBV4-2 and TRBJ2-6, with 10 bases lining up with TRBD2. CDR1 and CDR2 (germline): LGHNA, YNFKEQ. The V gene end was trimmed by 0 bases and the J gene end by 3 bases; junction bases not matched to a gene: 8. The CDR3 sequence is 19 residues long.

Only a few counts were recorded for this clone. At one boundary the junction diverges from the germline segment, which might be a read error. CDR3 loop: CASSKDRVNSEAFF. The CDR3 nucleotides read TGTGCCAGTAGTAAAGACAGGGTGAACTCTGAAGCTTTCTTT. The chain couples TRBV19 to TRBJ1-1, with 7 bases matching TRBD1. This CDR3 has 14 residues. Germline CDR1 LNHDA, CDR2 SQIVND (reference sequence).